Reported below is one T cell receptor beta chain. The antigen remains unidentified. The data belong to a study of cytomegalovirus exposure and HLA in healthy donors. The wider study: In an early release, HLA-typed donors contributed about 79 million unique TCR sequences. When roughly 420 donors were genotyped, just over 80% of them were found to fall in the Caucasian-associated ancestry cluster.

Notes on the study in general: Most CMV-associated TCR beta chains were later found to appear HLA-restricted. Later analysis found that TCR beta chains associated with HLA were more clonally expanded than other, equally common chains.

PCR amplification relied on 60 Vbeta primers (plus 13 Jbeta primers). Sequencing used immunoSEQ multiplex PCR; TCRdb keeps in-frame clones, though not all of them. This sample carries under 140,000 clones, 75% to 80% of them seen once, and the ten largest clones take 1.3%. The CDR3 spans 14 residues. After removal of 4 bases from V and 2 bases from J, the junction contained 1 base not matched to a gene. Germline V CDR1 and CDR2: LNHDA, SQIVND (reference sequence). The chain links TRBV19 to TRBJ1-5; 8 bases agree with TRBD1. Material: PBMCs. This clonotype was obtained from a woman aged 30 to 39 in good health and CMV-seronegative. CDR3 residues: CASSTTGGNQPQHF. As DNA, the CDR3 is TGTGCCAGTAGTACGACAGGGGGCAATCAGCCCCAGCATTTT. The full variable domain, rest sourced from reference TRBV19 and TRBJ1-5, is DGGITQSPKYLFRKEGQNVTLSCEQNLNHDAMYWYRQDPGQGLRLIYYSQIVNDFQKGDIAEGYSVSREKKESFPLTVTSAQKNPTAFYLCASSTTGGNQPQHFGDGTRLSIL.